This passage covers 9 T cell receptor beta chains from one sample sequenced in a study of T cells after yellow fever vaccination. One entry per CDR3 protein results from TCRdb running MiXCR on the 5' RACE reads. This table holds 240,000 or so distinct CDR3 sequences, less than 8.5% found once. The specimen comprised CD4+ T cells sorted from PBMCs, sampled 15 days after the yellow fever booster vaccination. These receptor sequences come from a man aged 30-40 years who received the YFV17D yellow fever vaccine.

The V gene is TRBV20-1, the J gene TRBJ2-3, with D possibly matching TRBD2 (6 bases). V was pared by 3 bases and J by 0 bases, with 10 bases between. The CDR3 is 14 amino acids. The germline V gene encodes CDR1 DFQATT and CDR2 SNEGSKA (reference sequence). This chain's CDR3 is CSARSGTSTDTQYF. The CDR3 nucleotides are TGCAGTGCTAGGTCGGGGACTAGCACAGATACGCAGTATTTT.

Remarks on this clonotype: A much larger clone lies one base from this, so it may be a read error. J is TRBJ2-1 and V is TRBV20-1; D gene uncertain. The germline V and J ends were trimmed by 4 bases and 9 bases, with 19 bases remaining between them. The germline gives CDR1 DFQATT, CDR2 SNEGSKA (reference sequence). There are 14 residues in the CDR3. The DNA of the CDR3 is TGCAGTGCTATTCCCCCTGGAATAGGATCTGAGCAGTTCTTC. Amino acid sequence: CSAIPPGIGSEQFF.

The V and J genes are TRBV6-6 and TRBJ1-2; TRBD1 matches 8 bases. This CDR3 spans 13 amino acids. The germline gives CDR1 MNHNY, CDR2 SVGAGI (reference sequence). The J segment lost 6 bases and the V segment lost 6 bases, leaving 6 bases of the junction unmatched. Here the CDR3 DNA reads TGTGCCAGCAGGGGACAGGAAATCGATGGCTACACCTTC. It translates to CASRGQEIDGYTF.

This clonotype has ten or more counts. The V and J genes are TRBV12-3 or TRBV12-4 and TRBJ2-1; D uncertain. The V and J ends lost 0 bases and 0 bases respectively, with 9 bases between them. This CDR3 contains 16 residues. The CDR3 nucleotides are TGTGCCAGCAGTTTAGCGGGCAGGAGCTCCTACAATGAGCAGTTCTTC. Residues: CASSLAGRSSYNEQFF.

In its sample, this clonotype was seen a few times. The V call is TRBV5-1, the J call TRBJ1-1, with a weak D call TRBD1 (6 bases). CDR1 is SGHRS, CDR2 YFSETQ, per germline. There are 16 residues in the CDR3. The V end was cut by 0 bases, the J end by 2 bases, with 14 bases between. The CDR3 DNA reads TGCGCCAGCAGCTTGGTGTTGGGACACCGAAACACTGAAGCTTTCTTT. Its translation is CASSLVLGHRNTEAFF.

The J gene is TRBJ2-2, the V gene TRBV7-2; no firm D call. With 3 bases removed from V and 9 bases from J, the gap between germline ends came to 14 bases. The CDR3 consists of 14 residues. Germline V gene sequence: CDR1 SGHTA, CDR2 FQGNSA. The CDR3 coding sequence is TGTGCCAGCAGCTTCAGTGAAGGGCCCCGGGAGCTGTTTTTT. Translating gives CASSFSEGPRELFF.

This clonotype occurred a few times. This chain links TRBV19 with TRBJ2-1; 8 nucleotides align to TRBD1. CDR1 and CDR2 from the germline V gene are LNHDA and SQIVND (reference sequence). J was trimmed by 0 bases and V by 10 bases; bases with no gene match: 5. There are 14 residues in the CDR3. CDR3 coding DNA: TGTGCCACGCGAGGACAGGGCTCCTACAATGAGCAGTTCTTC. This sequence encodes CATRGQGSYNEQFF.

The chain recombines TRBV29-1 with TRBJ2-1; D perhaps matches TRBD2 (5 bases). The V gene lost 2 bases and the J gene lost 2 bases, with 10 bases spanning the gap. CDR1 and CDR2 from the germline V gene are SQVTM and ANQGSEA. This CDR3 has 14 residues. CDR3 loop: CSVESSGTYNEQFF. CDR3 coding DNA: TGCAGCGTTGAATCATCGGGAACCTACAATGAGCAGTTCTTC.

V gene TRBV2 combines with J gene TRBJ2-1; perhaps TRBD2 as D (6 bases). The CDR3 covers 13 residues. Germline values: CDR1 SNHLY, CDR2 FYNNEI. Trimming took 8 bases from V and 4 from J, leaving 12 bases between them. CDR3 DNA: TGTGCCAGCCTTCAGCGGGTTTACAATGAGCAGTTCTTC. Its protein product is CASLQRVYNEQFF.